These 13 T cell receptor beta chains originate from one sample sequenced in a study of cytomegalovirus exposure and HLA in healthy donors. PCR employed 60 Vbeta and 13 Jbeta primers. Sequencing used immunoSEQ multiplex PCR; TCRdb keeps in-frame clones, though not all of them. The data contain roughly 180,000 clones, about 77% of them seen just once; the ten biggest clones take up less than 6%. Sample: PBMCs. These receptors all stem from a woman aged 30 to 39 in good health and CMV-seropositive.

CDR3 protein: CASSLGPTGYTF. DNA of the CDR3: TGTGCCAGCAGCTTAGGTCCTACGGGCTACACCTTC. The rearrangement joins TRBV7-2 to TRBJ1-2, with D hard to call. The CDR3 totals 12 residues. Germline V gene data show CDR1 as SGHTA and CDR2 as FQGNSA. V was clipped by 1 base and J by 8 bases, with 8 bases between them.

The chain employs TRBV27 and TRBJ2-3, with 7 bases that match TRBD1. V was pared by 5 bases and J by 2 bases, with 7 bases of the junction left unmatched. Germline CDR1 MNHEY, CDR2 SMNVEV (reference sequence). The CDR3 runs 15 residues. The CDR3 sequence is CASSTGVKVTDTQYF. In DNA form, the CDR3 reads TGTGCCAGCAGTACAGGGGTAAAAGTCACAGATACGCAGTATTTT.

The chain couples TRBV7-2 to TRBJ2-3; the match to TRBD1 covers 8 bases. The germline V gene has CDR1 SGHTA and CDR2 FQGNSA. The CDR3 is made up of 15 amino acids. The J segment lost 4 bases and the V segment lost 4 bases, leaving 7 bases of the junction unmatched. The CDR3 sequence is CASSSDRVGADTQYF. DNA for the CDR3: TGTGCCAGCAGCTCGGACAGGGTAGGAGCAGATACGCAGTATTTT.

The gene calls are TRBV4-2 and TRBJ1-2, with D maybe TRBD1 (6 bases). The V gene's germline CDR1 is LGHNA and CDR2 YNFKEQ. The CDR3 spans 15 residues. V lost 2 bases and J 0 bases, leaving 10 bases between the germline ends. The CDR3 DNA sequence: TGTGCCAGCAGCCAACAGGGGCCGACTAACTATGGCTACACCTTC. Its translation: CASSQQGPTNYGYTF.

The chain joins TRBV7-2 to TRBJ2-5; 7 nucleotides match TRBD2. CDR1 is SGHTA and CDR2 is FQGNSA in the germline V gene. The ends lost 10 bases at V and 2 bases at J; junction bases unmatched: 10. The CDR3 extends over 14 amino acids. CDR3: CATKNWGGQETQYF. CDR3 nucleotide sequence: TGTGCCACTAAAAATTGGGGGGGACAAGAGACCCAGTACTTC.

This chain uses TRBV5-4 with TRBJ2-5; tentative D call: TRBD1 (6 bases). Trimming pared 0 bases from V and 4 bases from J, leaving 19 bases between. This CDR3 region has 17 residues. CDR1 and CDR2 (germline): SGHNT, YYREEE (reference sequence). DNA for the CDR3: TGTGCCAGCAGCTTGGATCCCTTGTCAGGGGCTTCAGAGACCCAGTACTTC. Amino acids: CASSLDPLSGASETQYF.

The chain joins TRBV18 to TRBJ2-5; D is possibly TRBD1 (5 bases). Trimming cost V 0 bases and J 5 bases, with 7 bases left between them. This CDR3 spans 13 amino acids. The germline V gene has CDR1 KGHSH and CDR2 LQKENI. CDR3 nucleotide sequence: TGTGCCAGCTCACCACCGGGGCGTGAGACCCAGTACTTC. Protein: CASSPPGRETQYF.

This chain joins TRBV7-9 and TRBJ1-2, with TRBD1 identical over 10 bases. The CDR3 runs 15 residues. In germline, CDR1 is SEHNR, CDR2 FQNEAQ (reference sequence). Trimming cost V 3 bases and J 6 bases; bases outside gene matches: 7. The CDR3 protein is CASSFWTGGVHGYTF. CDR3 sequence (DNA): TGTGCCAGCAGCTTTTGGACAGGGGGAGTACATGGCTACACCTTC.

The chain is built from TRBV5-1 and TRBJ2-5, with 8 bases matching TRBD1. The CDR3 contains 14 residues. CDR1 and CDR2 from the germline V gene are SGHRS and YFSETQ. The V and J ends lost 4 bases and 4 bases, in that order; junction bases with no gene match: 6. CDR3 DNA: TGCGCCAGCAGCGCAACGCAGGGGGCAGAGACCCAGTACTTC. This translates into CASSATQGAETQYF.

The V call is TRBV7-8, the J call TRBJ2-4; D not certain. This CDR3 region has 14 residues. V shed 5 bases and J shed 0 bases, with 8 bases lying between them. CDR1 and CDR2 (germline): SGHVS, FQNEAQ. CDR3: CASSPQRAKNIQYF. As DNA, the CDR3 is TGTGCCAGCAGCCCCCAGCGAGCCAAAAACATTCAGTACTTC.

The chain carries TRBV11-3 and TRBJ2-3; 7 bases map to TRBD2. In germline, CDR1 is SGHNT, CDR2 YENEEA. CDR3 length: 15 amino acids. Trimming at V came to 2 bases and at J to 5 bases, leaving 7 bases not matched to a gene. CDR3 residues: CASSLSAGAVDTQYF. CDR3 sequence (DNA): TGTGCCAGCAGCTTATCGGCGGGAGCTGTAGATACGCAGTATTTT.

This clone was observed many times. Other DNA sequences in this specimen translate into the identical CDR3. The J gene is TRBJ1-1, the V gene TRBV6-5; D is unresolved. The CDR3 length is 12 residues. Germline V lookup: CDR1 MNHEY, CDR2 SVGAGI. Trimming shortened V by 2 bases and J by 5 bases, and 6 bases separated the two germline ends. The CDR3 here is CASSYGRTEAFF. The DNA of the CDR3 is TGTGCCAGCAGTTACGGCAGGACTGAAGCTTTCTTT.

For the CDR3, the DNA is TGTGCCAGCAGTGGGATCCAGGGGGTCGGCGAACTGTTTTTT. This sequence encodes CASSGIQGVGELFF. The chain couples TRBV2 to TRBJ1-4, with TRBD1 matching over 7 bases. This CDR3 has 14 residues. The germline V gene encodes CDR1 SNHLY and CDR2 FYNNEI. Losses at the gene ends were 4 bases for V and 12 bases for J; bases not matched to a gene: 11.